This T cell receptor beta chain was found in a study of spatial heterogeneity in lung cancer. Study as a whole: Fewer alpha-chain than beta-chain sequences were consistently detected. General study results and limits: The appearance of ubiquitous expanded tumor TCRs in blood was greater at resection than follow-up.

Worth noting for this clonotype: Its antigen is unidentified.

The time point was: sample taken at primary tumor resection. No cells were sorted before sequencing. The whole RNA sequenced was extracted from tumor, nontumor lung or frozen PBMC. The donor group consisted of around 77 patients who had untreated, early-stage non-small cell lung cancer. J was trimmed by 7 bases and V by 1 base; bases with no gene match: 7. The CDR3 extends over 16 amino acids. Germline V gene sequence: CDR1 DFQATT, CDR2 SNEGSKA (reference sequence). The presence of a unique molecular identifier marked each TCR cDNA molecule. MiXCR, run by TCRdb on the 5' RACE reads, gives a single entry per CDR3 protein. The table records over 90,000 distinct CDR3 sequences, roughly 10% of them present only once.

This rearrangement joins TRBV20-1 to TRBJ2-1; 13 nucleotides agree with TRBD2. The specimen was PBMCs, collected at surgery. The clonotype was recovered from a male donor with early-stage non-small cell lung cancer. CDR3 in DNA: TGCAGTGCTAGAGGGCCGGGACTAGCGGGAATGAATGAGCAGTTCTTC. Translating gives CSARGPGLAGMNEQFF.